This T cell receptor (beta chain) was sequenced for a study of blood T cell repertoires in COVID-19. Study-level background: Italy, Spain and the United States were the sources of the convalescent and acute COVID-19 samples. T cells, B-cell-depleted T cells, or PBMCs provided the cDNA or gDNA that served as material.

Germline loops: CDR1 SQVTM, CDR2 ANQGSEA. There are 15 residues in the CDR3. V lost 5 bases and J lost 1; bases outside the gene matches: 8. Under the authors' procedure: It was from reference gene primer amplification that nucleated cell counts were estimated. The protocol was immunoSEQ multiplex PCR, while the TCRdb copy is restricted to in-frame clones and leaves out a portion. For V, J and clone size, that table is used; D and trimming come from the DNA. The sample has about 260,000 clones, approximately 90% seen once. This clone was observed a single time. Sample: peripheral blood. This clonotype was sampled from a woman in her forties or fifties who had recovered from COVID-19. The rearrangement uses TRBV29-1 and TRBJ2-3; 8 nucleotides agree with TRBD1. The CDR3 region is CSVRRLQGGTDTQYF. Here the CDR3 DNA reads TGCAGCGTTCGCCGATTACAGGGGGGCACAGATACGCAGTATTTT.